Each of the 32 T cell receptor beta chains below was sequenced from the same sample in a study of control samples from healthy donors and cancer patients. Data came from immunoSEQ multiplex PCR; TCRdb stores just in-frame clones and leaves some out. The data show 110,000 to 150,000 clones, approximately 90% seen once. The sequenced sample consisted of blood. The receptor set was obtained from a woman aged 25 to 39 in good health.

This chain connects TRBV5-5 to TRBJ1-5; no clear D gene. From germline, CDR1 is SGHKS and CDR2 YYEKEE (reference sequence). Deletions cut 0 bases from V and 6 bases from J, with 7 bases between. The CDR3 totals 13 residues. The CDR3 DNA follows: TGTGCCAGCAGCTTGGACGCCCGTCAGCCCCAGCATTTT. Amino acid sequence: CASSLDARQPQHF.

The rearrangement links TRBV25-1 to TRBJ1-4; 8 bases are shared with TRBD1. This CDR3 has 14 residues. The trim removed 3 bases at V and 6 bases at J, leaving 3 bases unmatched. Germline V lookup: CDR1 MGHDK, CDR2 SYGVNS. The CDR3 DNA is TGTGCCAGCAGTGACGCAGGGGGCTATGAAAAACTGTTTTTT. Translation gives CASSDAGGYEKLFF. The whole variable domain, remainder taken from reference TRBV25-1 and TRBJ1-4, is EADIYQTPRYLVIGTGKKITLECSQTMGHDKMYWYQQDPGMELHLIHYSYGVNSTEKGDLSSESTVSRIRTEHFPLTLESARPSHTSQYLCASSDAGGYEKLFFGSGTQLSVL.

The genes are TRBV19 and TRBJ2-7, with 7 bases fitting TRBD2. J gave up 2 bases and V 3 bases, and 7 bases lay outside the gene matches. The germline CDR1 and CDR2 sequences are LNHDA and SQIVND (reference sequence). The CDR3 contains 15 residues. The CDR3, as DNA: TGTGCCAGTAGTATTTTAGCGGGCGACACCTACGAGCAGTACTTC. Its protein is CASSILAGDTYEQYF.

The chain recombines TRBV7-2 with TRBJ1-3; no firm D call. Looked up from germline, CDR1 is SGHTA and CDR2 is FQGNSA. Trimming left V 1 base short and J 4 bases short, with 17 bases between. This CDR3 spans 17 amino acids. The CDR3 region is CASSLVASLGSGNTIYF. In nucleotides, the CDR3 is TGTGCCAGCAGCTTAGTAGCCAGCCTAGGTTCGGGAAACACCATATATTTT. The full variable domain, in which reference TRBV7-2 and TRBJ1-3 provide the parts outside the CDR3, is GAGVSQSPSNKVTEKGKDVELRCDPISGHTALYWYRQSLGQGLEFLIYFQGNSAPDKSGLPSDRFSAERTGGSVSTLTIQRTQQEDSAVYLCASSLVASLGSGNTIYFGEGSWLTVV.

J is TRBJ2-7 and V is TRBV5-1; 8 bases are a match to TRBD2. CDR1 and CDR2 from the germline V gene are SGHRS and YFSETQ. This CDR3 has 17 amino acids. J lost 0 bases, V lost 4 bases, and 12 bases had no gene match. CDR3 residues: CASSTGLVGMGSYEQYF. CDR3 nucleotides: TGCGCCAGCAGCACGGGACTAGTGGGTATGGGCTCCTACGAGCAGTACTTC.

The V call is TRBV9, the J call TRBJ1-2, with D unresolved. V was trimmed by 0 bases and J by 4 bases, leaving 10 bases between them. Germline CDR1 and CDR2: SGDLS and YYNGEE. The CDR3 is 14 residues long. As DNA, the CDR3 is TGTGCCAGCAGCGTAGATCCGGTTGGCTATGGCTACACCTTC. As protein: CASSVDPVGYGYTF.

The CDR3 region is CASSQDRTPGHTIYF. CDR3 in DNA: TGTGCCAGCAGCCAAGACCGGACACCCGGCCACACCATATATTTT. This rearrangement joins TRBV3-1 (or the pseudogene TRBV3-2) to TRBJ1-3; D is perhaps TRBD1 (5 bases). Germline CDR1 and CDR2: LGHDT and YNNKEL (reference sequence). V gave up 0 bases and J gave up 8 bases, with 14 bases separating them. The CDR3 spans 15 residues.

This clone appeared once. The chain recombines TRBV2 with TRBJ1-5; 11 positions match TRBD1. The V gene's germline CDR1 is SNHLY and CDR2 FYNNEI. V lost 7 bases and J lost 5; bases outside the gene matches: 7. The CDR3 has 15 amino acids. The CDR3 region is CASNMDRGHDQPQHF. CDR3 DNA: TGTGCCAGCAATATGGACAGGGGGCACGATCAGCCCCAGCATTTT.

The chain links TRBV5-4 to TRBJ1-3; D is possibly TRBD1 (5 bases). CDR1 is SGHNT and CDR2 is YYREEE in the germline V gene (reference sequence). V shed 1 base and J shed 0 bases, with 8 bases lying between them. CDR3 length equals 15 residues. CDR3 DNA: TGTGCCAGCAGCTTGCAAGGGGTCTCTGGAAACACCATATATTTT. It specifies CASSLQGVSGNTIYF. Together with reference TRBV5-4 and TRBJ1-3, the CDR3 gives the full variable domain: ETGVTQSPTHLIKTRGQQVTLRCSSQSGHNTVSWYQQALGQGPQFIFQYYREEENGRGNFPPRFSGLQFPNYSSELNVNALELDDSALYLCASSLQGVSGNTIYFGEGSWLTVV.

CDR3 protein: CASRGQGALGYTF. CDR3 DNA: TGTGCCAGCAGAGGACAGGGGGCGCTTGGCTACACCTTC. V gene TRBV3-1 (or the pseudogene TRBV3-2) combines with J gene TRBJ1-2; 11 bases line up with TRBD1. CDR3 length: 13 amino acids. The J segment lost 7 bases and the V segment lost 6 bases, leaving 4 bases of the junction unmatched. Per the germline V gene, CDR1 is LGHDT and CDR2 is YNNKEL (reference sequence).

The chain recombines TRBV7-2 with TRBJ2-7, with a possible D match to TRBD2 (5 bases). Trimming stripped 5 bases from V and 4 bases from J, with 15 bases between. The germline CDR1 and CDR2 sequences are SGHTA and FQGNSA. This CDR3 has 14 amino acids. CDR3 sequence reads: CASSPGVARYEQYF. In DNA, the CDR3 is TGTGCCAGCAGCCCCGGGGTAGCGAGATACGAGCAGTACTTC. The variable domain in full, completed from reference TRBV7-2 and TRBJ2-7, reads GAGVSQSPSNKVTEKGKDVELRCDPISGHTALYWYRQSLGQGLEFLIYFQGNSAPDKSGLPSDRFSAERTGGSVSTLTIQRTQQEDSAVYLCASSPGVARYEQYFGPGTRLTVT.

The rearrangement links TRBV11-2 to TRBJ2-2; D is perhaps TRBD1 (6 bases). CDR1 and CDR2 (germline): SGHAT, FQNNGV. V shed 5 bases and J shed 5 bases, with 18 bases lying between them. The CDR3 extends over 16 amino acids. CDR3 nucleotide sequence: TGTGCCAGCAGCCAAACAAGGGGGTGGGAGACCGGGGAGCTGTTTTTT. It is translated as CASSQTRGWETGELFF.

The rearrangement uses TRBV25-1 and TRBJ1-3; D is uncertain. Germline assignment: CDR1 MGHDK and CDR2 SYGVNS. The length of the CDR3 is 15 residues. V lost 5 bases and J 0 bases, leaving 11 bases between the germline ends. DNA for the CDR3: TGTGCCAGCAGTCGATGGGAAGACTCTGGAAACACCATATATTTT. Its translation is CASSRWEDSGNTIYF.

The chain is built from TRBV6-5 and TRBJ2-7; 7 nucleotides match TRBD1. CDR1 is MNHEY and CDR2 is SVGAGI in the germline V gene. The CDR3 consists of 13 residues. J gave up 6 bases and V 2 bases, and 4 bases lay outside the gene matches. The CDR3 reads CASSYRDSLEQYF. In DNA, the CDR3 is TGTGCCAGCAGTTACCGGGACAGCCTCGAGCAGTACTTC.

This clone was detected once. The chain recombines TRBV28 with TRBJ2-7; D not certain. The V gene lost 5 bases and the J gene lost 2 bases, with 13 bases spanning the gap. The germline V gene has CDR1 MDHEN and CDR2 SYDVKM. The CDR3 is 14 residues long. The CDR3 spells CASSPSAAPYEQYF. CDR3 nucleotide sequence: TGTGCCAGCAGTCCCAGCGCGGCCCCCTACGAGCAGTACTTC. Full variable domain (remainder filled in from reference TRBV28 and TRBJ2-7): DVKVTQSSRYLVKRTGEKVFLECVQDMDHENMFWYRQDPGLGLRLIYFSYDVKMKEKGDIPEGYSVSREKKERFSLILESASTNQTSMYLCASSPSAAPYEQYFGPGTRLTVT.

This clone came up once. CDR3 residues: CASSLSGAAGYTF. For the CDR3, the DNA is TGTGCCAGCAGCTTGTCGGGGGCGGCTGGCTACACCTTC. This chain joins TRBV5-4 and TRBJ1-2, with D possibly being TRBD1 (6 bases). Germline values: CDR1 SGHNT, CDR2 YYREEE (reference sequence). This CDR3 has 13 residues. Trimming removed 1 base at V and 7 bases at J, with 11 bases between.

The chain carries TRBV19 and TRBJ1-5, with TRBD1 as a possible D gene (5 bases). Between the trimmed V and J ends, which lost 4 bases and 1 base, there was a span of 14 bases. Germline CDR1 and CDR2: LNHDA and SQIVND (reference sequence). The CDR3 is 16 amino acids. In nucleotides, the CDR3 is TGTGCCAGTAGTACCAATCAGGGAGGGAGCAATCAGCCCCAGCATTTT. Residues: CASSTNQGGSNQPQHF. The full variable domain, with the rest looked up from reference TRBV19 and TRBJ1-5, is DGGITQSPKYLFRKEGQNVTLSCEQNLNHDAMYWYRQDPGQGLRLIYYSQIVNDFQKGDIAEGYSVSREKKESFPLTVTSAQKNPTAFYLCASSTNQGGSNQPQHFGDGTRLSIL.

The V gene is TRBV4-2, the J gene TRBJ1-1, with D hard to call. Germline V gene data show CDR1 as LGHNA and CDR2 as YNFKEQ. The CDR3 is 11 amino acids. V was cut by 1 base and J by 7 bases, with 4 bases left in between. The CDR3 sequence: CASSQGFEAFF. The CDR3 nucleotides read TGTGCCAGCAGCCAAGGGTTTGAAGCTTTCTTT.

The gene calls are TRBV12-3 or TRBV12-4 and TRBJ1-1; D is undetermined. The V and J ends lost 4 bases and 3 bases respectively, with 9 bases between them. CDR3 size: 13 residues. The DNA of the CDR3 is TGTGCCAGCAGTTCTGACACATACACTGAAGCTTTCTTT. Translating gives CASSSDTYTEAFF.

This clone was recorded once. The chain links TRBV3-1 (or the pseudogene TRBV3-2) to TRBJ2-2; unclear D gene. This CDR3 has 15 amino acids. The germline V gene has CDR1 LGHDT and CDR2 YNNKEL (reference sequence). Between the trimmed V and J ends, which lost 5 bases and 2 bases, there was a span of 12 bases. The CDR3 nucleotides read TGTGCCAGCAGCGTCGCGAGAGTTAACACCGGGGAGCTGTTTTTT. Translating it yields CASSVARVNTGELFF.

The genes are TRBV2 and TRBJ2-1; 11 bases fit TRBD2. The V segment lost 5 bases and the J segment 7 bases; nucleotides outside the gene matches: 7. CDR1 SNHLY and CDR2 FYNNEI come from the germline V gene. CDR3 length: 15 amino acids. CDR3: CASSLGLAGGNEQFF. For the CDR3, the DNA is TGTGCCAGCAGTTTGGGTTTAGCGGGAGGGAATGAGCAGTTCTTC.

The gene calls are TRBV11-2 and TRBJ1-2, with D maybe TRBD1 (5 bases). Germline CDR1 is SGHAT and CDR2 is FQNNGV. V lost 3 bases and J 8 bases, leaving 19 bases between the germline ends. The length of the CDR3 is 15 residues. CDR3 loop: CASSFNPTRDGGYTF. The CDR3 DNA is TGTGCCAGCAGCTTTAATCCAACGAGGGACGGGGGCTACACCTTC.

This chain links TRBV2 with TRBJ1-6, with D possibly matching TRBD1 (5 bases). The V end was cut by 7 bases, the J end by 7 bases, with 14 bases between. This CDR3 comprises 14 residues. Germline CDR1 reads SNHLY; CDR2 reads FYNNEI. Here the CDR3 DNA reads TGTGCCAGCACCCCTTCAAGGGACAATTCACCCCTCCACTTT. Protein sequence: CASTPSRDNSPLHF.

The chain uses TRBV2 and TRBJ1-2; D is possibly TRBD1 (6 bases). The CDR3 has 15 residues. Germline V gene sequence: CDR1 SNHLY, CDR2 FYNNEI. V lost 4 bases and J lost 1, with 13 bases in between. This CDR3 reads CASSAQGTGNYGYTF. CDR3 nucleotides: TGTGCCAGCAGTGCACAGGGAACGGGTAACTATGGCTACACCTTC.

This clone was recorded a few times. The chain is built from TRBV13 and TRBJ2-1; 8 nucleotides line up with TRBD1. J lost 9 bases, V lost 5 bases, and 6 bases had no gene match. Germline CDR1 reads PRHDT; CDR2 reads FYEKMQ (reference sequence). The CDR3 length is 13 residues. CDR3 residues: CASSPTGVGEQFF. As DNA, the CDR3 is TGTGCCAGCAGCCCGACAGGGGTCGGTGAGCAGTTCTTC.

The chain links TRBV19 to TRBJ1-6; D gene uncertain. Trimming left V 3 bases short and J 10 bases short, with 7 bases between. The CDR3 sequence is 12 residues long. Germline V CDR1 and CDR2: LNHDA, SQIVND (reference sequence). The CDR3 loop is CASSILGSPLHF. The CDR3 DNA is TGTGCCAGTAGTATTCTCGGATCACCCCTCCACTTT.

This chain connects TRBV5-6 to TRBJ2-2; no clear D. The germline V gene has CDR1 SGHDT and CDR2 YYEEEE. V lost 0 bases to trimming and J lost 4 bases, with 4 bases between them. This CDR3 spans 13 amino acids. The chain's CDR3 is CASSLGTTGELFF. Written as DNA, the CDR3 is TGTGCCAGCAGCTTGGGGACCACCGGGGAGCTGTTTTTT.

This clone has just a few counts. The chain has TRBV2 and TRBJ1-2, with 11 bases matching TRBD1. Germline-derived CDR1 and CDR2 are SNHLY and FYNNEI. The CDR3 has 14 amino acids. With V trimmed by 7 bases and J by 4 bases, 5 bases remained unmatched. The CDR3 coding sequence is TGTGCCAGCATTGGGACAGGGGGAGGCTATGGCTACACCTTC. It yields the protein CASIGTGGGYGYTF.

CDR3 loop: CSVMTGHTYEAFF. In DNA, the CDR3 is TGCAGCGTGATGACGGGACACACCTATGAAGCTTTCTTT. The genes are TRBV29-1 and TRBJ1-1, with D maybe TRBD1 (6 bases). Germline loops: CDR1 SQVTM, CDR2 ANQGSEA. V lost 6 bases to trimming and J lost 7 bases, with 18 bases between them. The CDR3 consists of 13 residues.

This clone occurred a few times. V is TRBV5-5 and J is TRBJ2-1; 8 bases line up with TRBD2. V shed 5 bases and J 7 bases; nucleotides not matched to a gene: 8. There are 14 residues in the CDR3. Germline-derived CDR1 and CDR2 are SGHKS and YYEKEE (reference sequence). CDR3 in DNA: TGTGCCAGCAGGGGACTAGAGGTCGGGAATGAGCAGTTCTTC. Translated: CASRGLEVGNEQFF.

The chain has TRBV5-1 and TRBJ2-1; possible D gene TRBD2, 5 bases. CDR1 and CDR2 (germline): SGHRS, YFSETQ. This CDR3 comprises 14 residues. Trimming removed 4 bases at V and 7 bases at J, with 15 bases between. This CDR3 reads CASSQAAPPNEQFF. The CDR3 DNA sequence: TGCGCCAGCAGCCAAGCGGCCCCACCTAATGAGCAGTTCTTC. Together with reference TRBV5-1 and TRBJ2-1, the CDR3 gives the full variable domain: KAGVTQTPRYLIKTRGQQVTLSCSPISGHRSVSWYQQTPGQGLQFLFEYFSETQRNKGNFPGRFSGRQFSNSRSEMNVSTLELGDSALYLCASSQAAPPNEQFFGPGTRLTVL.

The gene calls are TRBV11-3 and TRBJ2-1; 7 bases align to TRBD2. Germline CDR1 SGHNT, CDR2 YENEEA. This CDR3 is built from 15 residues. V lost 4 bases to trimming and J lost 5 bases; unmatched junction nucleotides: 8. The CDR3, as DNA: TGTGCCAGCAGCTCGAGCGGGACCACCGACAATGAGCAGTTCTTC. Amino acid sequence: CASSSSGTTDNEQFF.